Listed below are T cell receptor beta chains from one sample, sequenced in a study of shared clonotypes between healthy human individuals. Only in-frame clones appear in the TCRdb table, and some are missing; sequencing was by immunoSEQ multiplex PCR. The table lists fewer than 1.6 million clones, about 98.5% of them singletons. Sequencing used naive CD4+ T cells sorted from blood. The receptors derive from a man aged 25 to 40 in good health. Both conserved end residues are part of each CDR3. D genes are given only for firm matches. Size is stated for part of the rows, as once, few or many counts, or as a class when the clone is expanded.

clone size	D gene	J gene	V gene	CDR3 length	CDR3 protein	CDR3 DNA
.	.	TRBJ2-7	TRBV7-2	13	CASSPTTSYEQYF	TGTGCCAGCAGCCCAACGACTAGCTACGAGCAGTACTTC
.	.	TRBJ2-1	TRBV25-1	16	CASSGTLAAAGNEQFF	TGTGCCAGCAGTGGCACCCTAGCTGCCGCCGGCAATGAGCAGTTCTTC
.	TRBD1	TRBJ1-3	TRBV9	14	CASSQGQGRNTIYF	TGTGCCAGCAGCCAGGGACAGGGCAGAAACACCATATATTTT
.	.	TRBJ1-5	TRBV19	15	CASSIRRDKAQPQHF	TGTGCCAGTAGTATTCGTAGGGACAAAGCTCAGCCCCAGCATTTT
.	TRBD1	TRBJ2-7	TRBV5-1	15	CASSVGTGGGYEQYF	TGCGCCAGCAGCGTCGGGACAGGTGGAGGCTACGAGCAGTACTTC
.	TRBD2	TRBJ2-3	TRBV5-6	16	CASSFRLAGGTDTQYF	TGTGCCAGCAGCTTCCGCCTAGCGGGAGGCACAGATACGCAGTATTTT
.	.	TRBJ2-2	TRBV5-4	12	CASSLEHGELFF	TGTGCCAGCAGCTTGGAACACGGGGAGCTGTTTTTT
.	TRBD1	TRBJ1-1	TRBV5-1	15	CASSNAGGMSTEAFF	TGCGCCAGCAGCAATGCAGGGGGCATGAGCACTGAAGCTTTCTTT
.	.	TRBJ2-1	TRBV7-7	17	CASSLEVSGSSYNEQFF	TGTGCCAGCAGCTTAGAGGTTAGCGGAAGCTCCTACAATGAGCAGTTCTTC
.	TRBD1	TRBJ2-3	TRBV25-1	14	CASSEYRGTDTQYF	TGTGCCAGCAGTGAATACAGGGGGACAGATACGCAGTATTTT
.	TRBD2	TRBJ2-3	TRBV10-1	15	CASSRTSGRSDTQYF	TGCGCCAGCAGTCGGACTAGCGGGAGGTCAGATACGCAGTATTTT
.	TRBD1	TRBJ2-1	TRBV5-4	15	CASSLRQGAGNEQFF	TGTGCCAGCAGCTTGAGGCAGGGGGCAGGTAATGAGCAGTTCTTC
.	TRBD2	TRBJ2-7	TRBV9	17	CASSSRDGTSASYEQYF	TGTGCCAGCAGCTCGCGAGACGGGACTAGCGCCTCCTACGAGCAGTACTTC
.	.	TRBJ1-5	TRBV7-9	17	CASSLGKGLGGHQPQHF	TGTGCCAGCAGCTTAGGGAAAGGACTAGGGGGACATCAGCCCCAGCATTTT
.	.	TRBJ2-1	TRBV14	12	CASSQVADEQFF	TGTGCCAGCAGCCAAGTGGCGGATGAGCAGTTCTTC
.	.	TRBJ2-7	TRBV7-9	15	CASSLGITSSYEQYF	TGTGCCAGCAGCTTAGGTATCACTAGCTCCTACGAGCAGTACTTC
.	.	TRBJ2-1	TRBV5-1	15	CASSTNRVGYNEQFF	TGCGCCAGCAGCACTAACAGGGTGGGTTACAATGAGCAGTTCTTC
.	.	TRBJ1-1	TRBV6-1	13	CASSVGPNTEAFF	TGTGCCAGCAGTGTGGGTCCTAACACTGAAGCTTTCTTT
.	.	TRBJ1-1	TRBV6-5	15	CASSYLPETGREAFF	TGTGCCAGCAGTTACCTCCCAGAGACAGGTCGCGAAGCTTTCTTT
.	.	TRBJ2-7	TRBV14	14	CASSQVPSSYEQYF	TGTGCCAGCAGCCAAGTCCCGAGCTCCTACGAGCAGTACTTC
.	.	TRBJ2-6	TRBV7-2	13	CASSLSVPNVLTF	TGTGCCAGCAGCTTAAGTGTACCCAACGTCCTGACTTTC
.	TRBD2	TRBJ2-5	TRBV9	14	CASSVGRGGETQYF	TGTGCCAGCAGCGTAGGTCGGGGGGGAGAGACCCAGTACTTC
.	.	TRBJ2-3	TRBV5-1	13	CASSFGLTDTQYF	TGCGCCAGCAGCTTTGGTCTGACAGATACGCAGTATTTT
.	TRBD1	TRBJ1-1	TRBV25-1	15	CASSDPRTGATEAFF	TGTGCCAGCAGTGATCCTCGGACAGGGGCCACTGAAGCTTTCTTT
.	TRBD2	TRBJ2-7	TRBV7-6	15	CASSFGLADHYEQYF	TGTGCCAGCAGCTTTGGTCTAGCGGACCACTACGAGCAGTACTTC
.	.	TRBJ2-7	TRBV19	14	CASSIGRSVGEQYF	TGTGCCAGTAGTATAGGTCGTAGTGTCGGCGAGCAGTACTTC
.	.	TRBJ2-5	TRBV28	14	CASSRDPQEETQYF	TGTGCCAGCAGTCGGGACCCTCAAGAGGAGACCCAGTACTTC
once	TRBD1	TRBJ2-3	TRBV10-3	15	CATTGQGPPMDTQYF	TGTGCCACCACGGGACAGGGTCCCCCCATGGATACGCAGTATTTT
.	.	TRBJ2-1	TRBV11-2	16	CASSANPVLKAGEQFF	TGTGCCAGCAGCGCAAACCCAGTCCTTAAGGCCGGTGAGCAGTTCTTC
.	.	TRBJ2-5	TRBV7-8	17	CASSSGGSAGTQETQYF	TGTGCCAGCAGCTCCGGGGGTAGCGCGGGAACCCAAGAGACCCAGTACTTC
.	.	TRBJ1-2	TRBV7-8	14	CASSPLQGFFGYTF	TGTGCCAGCAGCCCCCTTCAGGGGTTTTTCGGCTACACCTTC
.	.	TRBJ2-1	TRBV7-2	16	CASSLARGSSYNEQFF	TGTGCCAGCAGCTTAGCGAGGGGGAGCTCCTACAATGAGCAGTTCTTC
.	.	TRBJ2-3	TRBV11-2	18	CASSLYPRVLGSTDTQYF	TGTGCCAGCAGTCTATATCCCCGGGTCCTCGGAAGCACAGATACGCAGTATTTT
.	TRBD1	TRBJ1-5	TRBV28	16	CASLRRTGYSNQPQHF	TGTGCCAGCCTGAGAAGGACAGGTTATAGCAATCAGCCCCAGCATTTT
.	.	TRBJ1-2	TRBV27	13	CASSPAGSYGYTF	TGTGCCAGCAGTCCAGCGGGGAGCTATGGCTACACCTTC
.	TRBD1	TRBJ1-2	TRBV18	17	CASSPPGTGRNNYGYTF	TGTGCCAGCTCACCACCGGGGACAGGGCGGAATAACTATGGCTACACCTTC
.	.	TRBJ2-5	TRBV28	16	CASSLRGEGGWETQYF	TGTGCCAGCAGTTTACGCGGAGAGGGGGGTTGGGAGACCCAGTACTTC
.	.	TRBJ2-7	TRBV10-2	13	CASSVPGADEQYF	TGCGCCAGCAGTGTCCCGGGAGCAGACGAGCAGTACTTC
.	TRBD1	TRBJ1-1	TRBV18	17	CASSPLTGQGIDTEAFF	TGTGCCAGCTCCCCACTTACCGGACAGGGTATAGACACTGAAGCTTTCTTT
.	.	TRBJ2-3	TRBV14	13	CASSQVGNPPQYF	TGTGCCAGCAGCCAAGTGGGGAATCCGCCGCAGTATTTT
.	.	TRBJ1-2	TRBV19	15	CASSTKGSGVKGYTF	TGTGCCAGTAGTACCAAAGGAAGCGGGGTAAAGGGCTACACCTTC
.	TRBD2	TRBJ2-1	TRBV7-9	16	CASSLLGGRPYNEQFF	TGTGCCAGCAGCTTACTCGGCGGGAGGCCCTACAATGAGCAGTTCTTC
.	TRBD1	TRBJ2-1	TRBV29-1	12	CSASGQGLATFF	TGCAGCGCCTCGGGACAGGGGTTAGCTACGTTCTTC
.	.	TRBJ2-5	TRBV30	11	CAWRQGETQYF	TGTGCCTGGAGACAGGGAGAAACCCAGTACTTC
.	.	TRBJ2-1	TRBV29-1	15	CSVGEGFSSYNEQFF	TGCAGCGTTGGGGAAGGCTTTAGCTCCTACAATGAGCAGTTCTTC
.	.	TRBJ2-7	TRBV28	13	CASTTGPGYEQYF	TGTGCCAGCACGACGGGACCGGGCTACGAGCAGTACTTC
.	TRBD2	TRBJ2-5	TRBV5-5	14	CASSFSGMGETQYF	TGTGCCAGCAGCTTTAGCGGGATGGGGGAGACCCAGTACTTC
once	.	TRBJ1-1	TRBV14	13	CASSPYMNTEAFF	TGTGCCAGCAGCCCTTACATGAACACTGAAGCTTTCTTT
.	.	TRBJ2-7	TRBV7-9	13	CASSLVARGEQYF	TGTGCCAGCAGCTTAGTCGCCCGTGGCGAGCAGTACTTC
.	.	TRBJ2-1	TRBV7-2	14	CASSFRPSYNEQFF	TGTGCCAGCAGCTTCCGACCCTCCTACAATGAGCAGTTCTTC
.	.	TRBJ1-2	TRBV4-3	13	CASSQDRDNGYTF	TGCGCCAGCAGCCAAGACCGGGACAACGGCTACACCTTC
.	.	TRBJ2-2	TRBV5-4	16	CASSLGLGTNTGELFF	TGTGCCAGCAGCTTGGGTCTGGGGACGAACACCGGGGAGCTGTTTTTT
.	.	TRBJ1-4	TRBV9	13	CASSVGPNEKLFF	TGTGCCAGCAGCGTAGGCCCTAATGAAAAACTGTTTTTT
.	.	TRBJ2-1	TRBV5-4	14	CASSLESGVSEQFF	TGTGCCAGCAGCTTGGAATCGGGTGTTTCTGAGCAGTTCTTC